Listed below are T cell receptor beta chains from one sample, sequenced in a study of blood T cell repertoires in COVID-19. Assay used: immunoSEQ multiplex PCR; TCRdb lists only in-frame clones, some missing. This table holds some 300,000 clones, under 90% found once. The sequenced sample was PBMCs or T cells enriched from blood (not recorded which). Receptors were obtained from a woman aged 45-60 years who had been exposed to COVID-19. Both conserved end residues are part of each CDR3. Each record gives: CDR3 DNA, CDR3 protein, J gene, clone size, CDR3 length, D gene, V gene. The D gene is left open where the match is weak. Not every row has a clone size; where given, it reads once, few, many or a size class.

TGCGCCAGCAGCACAACAGGGACGGAATACAATGAGCAGTTCTTC,CASSTTGTEYNEQFF,TRBJ2-1,-,15,-,TRBV5-1
TGTGCCAGTGCAGCAGGAGGGCTTTACGAGCAGTACTTC,CASAAGGLYEQYF,TRBJ2-7,once,13,-,TRBV19
TGTGCCAGCAGCTTAGTCGGGAGTGAGCAGTTCTTC,CASSLVGSEQFF,TRBJ2-1,-,12,-,TRBV7-9
TGCGCCAGCAGCTTCATCCCGGGACAGGGTAACTACGAGCAGTACTTC,CASSFIPGQGNYEQYF,TRBJ2-7,once,16,TRBD1,TRBV5-1
TGCAGTGCTAGTGGACCCCGGGGGGAGACCCAGTACTTC,CSASGPRGETQYF,TRBJ2-5,-,13,-,TRBV20-1
TGTGCCAGTAGTATGAGGGTGACAGGGGGCAATGAGCAGTTCTTC,CASSMRVTGGNEQFF,TRBJ2-1,-,15,TRBD1,TRBV19
TGCGCCAGCAGCTTGGGAATAGCGGGGCCGGGGAATGAGCAGTTCTTC,CASSLGIAGPGNEQFF,TRBJ2-1,-,16,TRBD2,TRBV5-1
TGTGCCAGCAGCGCTTGGACAGGGGGCGACCAGCCCCAGCATTTT,CASSAWTGGDQPQHF,TRBJ1-5,-,15,TRBD1,TRBV7-9
TGCGCCAGCAGCAAAGGGACAGGGGGCGGTCCTGGGGCCAACGTCCTGACTTTC,CASSKGTGGGPGANVLTF,TRBJ2-6,-,18,TRBD1,TRBV5-1
TGTGCCATCAGTGAGGGTCGGGGTAGCGGGCCGGCCGGAACCGGGGAGCTGTTTTTT,CAISEGRGSGPAGTGELFF,TRBJ2-2,-,19,TRBD2,TRBV10-3
TGTGCCAGCAGGATTAGCTGGGGGGGAGTAGATACGCAGTATTTT,CASRISWGGVDTQYF,TRBJ2-3,-,15,TRBD2,TRBV2
TGTGCCATCACGTCCGGGACAGGAAAAGTTGAGCAGTACTTC,CAITSGTGKVEQYF,TRBJ2-7,-,14,TRBD1,TRBV10-3
TGTGCCAGCAGCCCCGGACAGGGTCTAGCTTTCTTT,CASSPGQGLAFF,TRBJ1-1,-,12,TRBD1,TRBV7-9
TGCGCCAGCAGCTTGGTAATGAACACTGAAGCTTTCTTT,CASSLVMNTEAFF,TRBJ1-1,-,13,-,TRBV5-1
TGCGCCAGCAGCTTGTGGGGACAGCCGGCAAATTCACCCCTCCACTTT,CASSLWGQPANSPLHF,TRBJ1-6,once,16,TRBD1,TRBV5-1
TGCGCCAGCAGCCAAGATTCGACAAGAACTAATGAAAAACTGTTTTTT,CASSQDSTRTNEKLFF,TRBJ1-4,once,16,-,TRBV4-1
TGCGCCAGCAGCCCTTCTTGGGGGCCTCGCTCTGGAAACACCATATATTTT,CASSPSWGPRSGNTIYF,TRBJ1-3,-,17,-,TRBV4-1
TGTGCCAGTAGCCAAACAGGGGATGGACTTGGCTACACCTTC,CASSQTGDGLGYTF,TRBJ1-2,-,14,TRBD1,TRBV19
TGTGCCAGCAGCCCGGGGGGATCTTTTCATGGTCAGCATTTT,CASSPGGSFHGQHF,TRBJ1-5,-,14,-,TRBV5-4
TGTGCCAGCAGCCCTTACACAGATACGCAGTATTTT,CASSPYTDTQYF,TRBJ2-3,-,12,-,TRBV5-5